The present entry profiles one T cell receptor (beta chain) with its context. This sample is part of a study of radiation and T cells in renal cell carcinoma. Overall study: Nephrectomy followed 15 Gy stereotactic body radiation by 4 weeks.

Time point: blood 2 weeks post-SBRT. Treatment: 15 Gy SBRT to primary tumor, nephrectomy 4 weeks later. Germline values: CDR1 MGHRA, CDR2 YSYEKL. The V end was cut by 1 base, the J end by 2 bases, with 8 bases between. This CDR3 is 14 amino acids long. TCRdb keeps only in-frame clones here, not all; method: immunoSEQ multiplex PCR. The data hold 120,000 or so clones, with about 81% observed a single time. The source material was blood, sampled from a patient whose treatment included radiotherapy and nephrectomy. V usage is TRBV4-1 and J usage is TRBJ2-5; the D is unclear. The receptor comes from an older woman with renal cell carcinoma. CDR3: CASSQGYFQETQYF. CDR3 in DNA: TGCGCCAGCAGCCAAGGATACTTTCAAGAGACCCAGTACTTC.